The 13 T cell receptor beta chains listed next were all sequenced from one sample in a study of blood T cell repertoires in COVID-19. Measured with immunoSEQ multiplex PCR; TCRdb has only the in-frame clones, and not every one. Here the sample spans roughly 300,000 clones, under 95% being singletons. Specimen: PBMCs or T cells enriched from blood (not recorded which). These receptors all stem from a woman aged 40 to 50 with acute COVID-19.

This rearrangement joins TRBV7-2 to TRBJ1-5, with 7 bases identical to TRBD1. Germline CDR1 is SGHTA and CDR2 is FQGNSA. The J segment lost 0 bases and the V segment lost 2 bases, leaving 4 bases of the junction unmatched. The CDR3 has 16 amino acids. CDR3 amino acids: CASSLMGQLSNQPQHF. CDR3 bases: TGTGCCAGCAGCTTAATGGGACAGCTTAGCAATCAGCCCCAGCATTTT. Looking up the rest from reference TRBV7-2 and TRBJ1-5 gives the full variable domain: GAGVSQSPSNKVTEKGKDVELRCDPISGHTALYWYRQSLGQGLEFLIYFQGNSAPDKSGLPSDRFSAERTGGSVSTLTIQRTQQEDSAVYLCASSLMGQLSNQPQHFGDGTRLSIL.

V usage is TRBV30 and J usage is TRBJ1-6; D is perhaps TRBD1 (5 bases). This CDR3 spans 13 amino acids. CDR1 and CDR2 from the germline V gene are GTSNPN and SVGIG (reference sequence). The V gene lost 0 bases and the J gene lost 6 bases, with 6 bases spanning the gap. The CDR3, as DNA: TGTGCCTGGAGTGTGGGGGGTAATTCACCCCTCCACTTT. Protein sequence: CAWSVGGNSPLHF.

The chain employs TRBV5-1 and TRBJ2-7; 12 bases line up with TRBD2. V gave up 4 bases and J gave up 3 bases; unmatched junction bases: 8. The CDR3 runs 16 residues. Germline lookup yields CDR1 SGHRS and CDR2 YFSETQ. CDR3 sequence reads: CASSPWTSGTIYEQYF. Here the CDR3 DNA reads TGCGCCAGCAGCCCGTGGACTAGCGGGACGATCTACGAGCAGTACTTC.

This chain joins TRBV6-1 and TRBJ2-1; 8 bases are a match to TRBD2. Germline loops: CDR1 MNHNS, CDR2 SASEGT. V shed 8 bases, J shed 0 bases, and the junction held 6 bases outside the gene matches. CDR3 length: 15 residues. The CDR3 DNA reads as TGTGCCAGCGGTGTAGCGGGGAGCTCCTACAATGAGCAGTTCTTC. Encoded protein: CASGVAGSSYNEQFF.

The chain recombines TRBV7-8 with TRBJ1-1; TRBD1 agrees at 8 bases. The germline CDR1 and CDR2 sequences are SGHVS and FQNEAQ. V shed 5 bases and J 11 bases; nucleotides not matched to a gene: 7. There are 12 residues in the CDR3. CDR3 in amino acids: CASSRTGFSAFF. The CDR3 DNA sequence: TGTGCCAGCAGCCGGACAGGGTTCTCGGCTTTCTTT.

The chain has TRBV7-2 and TRBJ2-2, with 7 positions matching TRBD2. The ends lost 5 bases at V and 6 bases at J; junction bases unmatched: 6. CDR1 is SGHTA, CDR2 FQGNSA, per germline. The CDR3 is 14 residues long. The chain's CDR3 is CASSGSGSPGELFF. CDR3 bases: TGTGCCAGCAGCGGTAGCGGGTCCCCCGGGGAGCTGTTTTTT.

J is TRBJ2-5 and V is TRBV18, with 8 bases matching TRBD2. CDR3 length: 16 amino acids. The germline gives CDR1 KGHSH, CDR2 LQKENI. V was pared by 3 bases and J by 2 bases, with 8 bases of the junction left unmatched. The CDR3 sequence: CASSPFRASGQETQYF. CDR3 DNA sequence: TGTGCCAGCTCACCTTTCAGGGCTAGCGGGCAAGAGACCCAGTACTTC.

The chain uses TRBV28 and TRBJ1-1; 10 bases agree with TRBD1. V was clipped by 6 bases and J by 6 bases; unmatched bases: 1. The V gene's germline CDR1 is MDHEN and CDR2 SYDVKM. There are 12 residues in the CDR3. The CDR3 here is CASSDRGPEAFF. CDR3 sequence (DNA): TGTGCCAGCAGCGACAGGGGGCCTGAAGCTTTCTTT.

This clone was seen once. The chain employs TRBV5-6 and TRBJ1-1, with 10 bases that match TRBD1. This CDR3 comprises 15 residues. Germline trimming cut 4 bases from V and 1 base from J; bases unmatched to any gene: 4. Per the germline V gene, CDR1 is SGHDT and CDR2 is YYEEEE. The CDR3 DNA reads as TGTGCCAGCAGCCTTTGGGACAGGGGGAACACTGAAGCTTTCTTT. It codes for CASSLWDRGNTEAFF.

This sequence joins TRBV7-9 and TRBJ2-3; possible D gene TRBD2, 5 bases. The CDR3 is made up of 13 amino acids. V was shortened by 8 bases and J by 2 bases, with 11 bases between the two germline ends. CDR1 and CDR2 (germline): SEHNR, FQNEAQ (reference sequence). CDR3 amino acids: CASGRTSTDTQYF. Here the CDR3 DNA reads TGTGCCAGCGGTCGGACTTCCACAGATACGCAGTATTTT. The full variable domain, rest sourced from reference TRBV7-9 and TRBJ2-3, is DTGVSQNPRHKITKRGQNVTFRCDPISEHNRLYWYRQTLGQGPEFLTYFQNEAQLEKSRLLSDRFSAERPKGSFSTLEIQRTEQGDSAMYLCASGRTSTDTQYFGPGTRLTVL.

This clone has just one count. The gene calls are TRBV7-2 and TRBJ1-6; maybe TRBD1 (6 bases). Trimming removed 0 bases from V and 7 bases from J, with 16 bases in between. The CDR3 totals 17 residues. CDR1 SGHTA and CDR2 FQGNSA come from the germline V gene. CDR3 loop: CASSLAGHGRGNSPLHF. For the CDR3, the DNA is TGTGCCAGCAGCTTAGCGGGACACGGGAGGGGAAATTCACCCCTCCACTTT.

The rearrangement uses TRBV7-2 and TRBJ2-7; TRBD2 aligns across 8 bases. The CDR3 has 16 residues. Per the germline V gene, CDR1 is SGHTA and CDR2 is FQGNSA. J gave up 3 bases and V 4 bases, and 11 bases lay outside the gene matches. CDR3 nucleotides: TGTGCCAGCAGCTCAGGGTCGGGGGGGGCCTTCTACGAGCAGTACTTC. Protein: CASSSGSGGAFYEQYF.

The V gene is TRBV28, the J gene TRBJ1-1; no firm D call. Trimming removed 2 bases at V and 5 bases at J, with 15 bases between. The CDR3 is made up of 15 amino acids. Looked up from germline, CDR1 is MDHEN and CDR2 is SYDVKM. CDR3 sequence (DNA): TGTGCCAGCAGTTTAGCCGGGGTTGGTCGGACTGAAGCTTTCTTT. It yields the protein CASSLAGVGRTEAFF.